Listed here are 14 T cell receptor beta chains from one sample, sequenced in a study of OX40 agonist ivuxolimab in advanced cancers. TCRdb's table, derived via immunoSEQ multiplex PCR, lists solely in-frame clones and lacks some. Altogether 92,000 or so clones are present, roughly 80% being singletons, with the ten largest covering 5.8%. The sample here was CD4+ or CD8+ T cells sorted from blood, taken in a trial of the OX40 agonist ivuxolimab. The source is an adult with an advanced solid tumor such as melanoma, head and neck, liver or kidney cancer.

The chain carries TRBV10-3 and TRBJ1-1, with TRBD1 as a possible D gene (5 bases). Trimming removed 6 bases from V and 1 base from J, with 12 bases in between. The CDR3 loop spans 14 amino acids. Germline CDR1 reads ENHRY; CDR2 reads SYGVKD. The CDR3 sequence is CAIRPGLGNTEAFF. CDR3 nucleotides: TGTGCCATCAGGCCGGGACTGGGGAACACTGAAGCTTTCTTT.

This clone came up once. The V call is TRBV14, the J call TRBJ2-1; D perhaps matches TRBD2 (5 bases). Per germline, CDR1 SGHDN and CDR2 FVKESK. This CDR3 comprises 13 residues. The germline V and J ends were trimmed by 2 bases and 6 bases, with 8 bases remaining between them. CDR3 nucleotide sequence: TGTGCCAGCAGCCAAATCCTAGCCAATGAGCAGTTCTTC. The encoded protein is CASSQILANEQFF.

The chain carries TRBV6-6 and TRBJ1-1, with D unclear. The CDR3 extends over 13 amino acids. Germline CDR1 MNHNY, CDR2 SVGAGI (reference sequence). Trimming took 6 bases from V and 0 from J, leaving 8 bases between them. The CDR3 nucleotides read TGTGCCAGCAGGCCCACAGTGAACACTGAAGCTTTCTTT. This codes for CASRPTVNTEAFF.

This chain connects TRBV7-9 to TRBJ2-1; 7 nucleotides align to TRBD2. Germline assignment: CDR1 SEHNR and CDR2 FQNEAQ (reference sequence). The junction had 16 bases not matched to a gene; V was cut back by 2 bases and J by 9 bases. CDR3 length equals 17 residues. CDR3 amino acids: CASSLYGGWRGVGEQFF. The CDR3 region has the DNA TGTGCCAGCAGCTTATACGGGGGGTGGAGAGGAGTAGGTGAGCAGTTCTTC.

The chain employs TRBV9 and TRBJ2-3; TRBD2 agrees at 8 bases. Unmatched junction bases numbered 8, after V lost 4 bases and J lost 1 base. Germline V lookup: CDR1 SGDLS, CDR2 YYNGEE. The CDR3 runs 16 residues. The CDR3 sequence is CASSLSGGSGTDTQYF. For the CDR3, the DNA is TGTGCCAGCAGCTTGAGCGGGGGTTCCGGCACAGATACGCAGTATTTT.

The chain has TRBV11-2 and TRBJ2-7; TRBD2 matches 13 bases. The ends lost 5 bases at V and 6 bases at J; junction bases unmatched: 7. CDR3 length equals 15 residues. Germline lookup yields CDR1 SGHAT and CDR2 FQNNGV. The CDR3 coding sequence is TGTGCCAGCAGCGGACCGGGACTAGCGGGGATCGAGCAGTACTTC. This translates into CASSGPGLAGIEQYF.

Only one count was recorded for this clone. The rearrangement links TRBV7-9 to TRBJ2-2; 13 positions agree with TRBD2. Germline V gives CDR1 SEHNR, CDR2 FQNEAQ (reference sequence). The length of the CDR3 is 18 residues. V was clipped by 7 bases and J by 2 bases; unmatched bases: 10. The CDR3 region has the DNA TGTGCCAGCACCGACTTGGGACTAGCGGGATTAAACACCGGGGAGCTGTTTTTT. Translation: CASTDLGLAGLNTGELFF.

This chain joins TRBV19 and TRBJ2-2, with D tentatively TRBD2 (5 bases). The CDR3 contains 15 residues. Trimming left V 6 bases short and J 1 base short, with 12 bases between. Germline V lookup: CDR1 LNHDA, CDR2 SQIVND (reference sequence). CDR3 sequence: CASRTGILNTGELFF. CDR3 nucleotide sequence: TGTGCCAGTAGGACCGGGATTTTGAACACCGGGGAGCTGTTTTTT.

The genes are TRBV9 and TRBJ2-2; TRBD1 matches at 8 bases. Per the germline V gene, CDR1 is SGDLS and CDR2 is YYNGEE. V was pared by 3 bases and J by 3 bases, with 1 base of the junction left unmatched. The CDR3 covers 14 residues. The CDR3 is CASSGTGYTGELFF. The DNA for the CDR3 is TGTGCCAGCAGCGGGACAGGGTACACCGGGGAGCTGTTTTTT.

This chain uses TRBV4-1 with TRBJ1-1; unclear D gene. This CDR3 is 16 amino acids long. V lost 0 bases and J 1 base, leaving 12 bases between the germline ends. Germline loops: CDR1 MGHRA, CDR2 YSYEKL. CDR3 DNA: TGCGCCAGCAGCCAAGATCTTAGCTGGGGGAACACTGAAGCTTTCTTT. Translated: CASSQDLSWGNTEAFF.

This chain uses TRBV18 with TRBJ1-1; D is undetermined. Germline loops: CDR1 KGHSH, CDR2 LQKENI. Trimming cost V 4 bases and J 0 bases, with 6 bases left between them. The CDR3 spans 13 residues. CDR3 nucleotide sequence: TGTGCCAGCTCACTGACCGTGAACACTGAAGCTTTCTTT. Translating it yields CASSLTVNTEAFF.

This clone was picked up a small number of times. The CDR3 loop reads CASSGSGANYGYTF. As DNA, the CDR3 is TGCGCCAGCAGCGGCTCTGGGGCGAACTATGGCTACACCTTC. The chain combines TRBV5-1 with TRBJ1-2; possibly TRBD1 for D (5 bases). The CDR3 extends over 14 amino acids. Trimming pared 4 bases from V and 2 bases from J, leaving 12 bases between. The germline V gene has CDR1 SGHRS and CDR2 YFSETQ. The whole variable domain, filled in from reference TRBV5-1 and TRBJ1-2, reads KAGVTQTPRYLIKTRGQQVTLSCSPISGHRSVSWYQQTPGQGLQFLFEYFSETQRNKGNFPGRFSGRQFSNSRSEMNVSTLELGDSALYLCASSGSGANYGYTFGSGTRLTVV.

The chain recombines TRBV4-3 with TRBJ2-3, with 7 bases identical to TRBD2. Trimming at V came to 1 base and at J to 5 bases, leaving 9 bases not matched to a gene. Germline loops: CDR1 LGHNA, CDR2 YSLEER. The length of the CDR3 is 16 residues. CDR3 protein: CASSQVTSKLRDTQYF. The CDR3, as DNA: TGCGCCAGCAGCCAAGTGACTAGCAAGCTCAGAGATACGCAGTATTTT.

This clone was counted once. V and J are TRBV14 and TRBJ2-3; D gene unclear. In germline, CDR1 is SGHDN, CDR2 FVKESK. V gave up 4 bases and J gave up 2 bases, with 16 bases separating them. The CDR3 consists of 16 residues. The CDR3 sequence is CASSPAENLFTDTQYF. The CDR3, as DNA: TGTGCCAGCAGCCCAGCCGAAAACCTTTTCACAGATACGCAGTATTTT.